The sequence of this T cell receptor (beta chain) was determined in a study of T cell responses to AZD1222 COVID-19 vaccine. As to this clone: Its antigen is still unknown.

The germline V and J ends were trimmed by 1 base and 10 bases, with 17 bases remaining between them. The length of the CDR3 is 15 residues. CDR1 and CDR2 (germline): SEHNR, FQNEAQ (reference sequence). Study-wide findings and caveats: There were mostly white British donors and more females than males, and clonal diversity was possibly underestimated. The peak T cell response came first, and repertoires were sampled only after it. Per reports, nearly half of all spike-specific TCRs target regions that are unmutated in variants.

Repertoires were generated with immunoSEQ multiplex PCR, while TCRdb's copy carries only in-frame clones and drops some. Of approximately 110,000 clones listed, approximately 96% are singletons. The rearrangement joins TRBV7-9 to TRBJ1-5; D unclear. The clonotype comes from an adult in good health. The starting material was peripheral blood, obtained on day 0 of AZD1222 vaccination. This CDR3 reads CASSLGADTLGPQHF. CDR3 DNA sequence: TGTGCCAGCAGCTTAGGGGCAGACACTTTAGGACCCCAGCATTTT.